These 7 T cell receptor delta chains originate from one sample sequenced in a study of γδ T cells in repeated Plasmodium falciparum infection. Vgamma9/Vdelta2+ and Vdelta2-negative gammadelta T cells were flow-sorted from PBMC for bulk sequencing. TCRdb fed the multiplex PCR reads to CATT. The table records roughly 93,000 delta-chain clones, more than 0.85% of them present only once. The sequenced sample was gamma-delta T cells from blood. The receptors derive from a pool of human donors (malaria-infected and uninfected, not separated).

This clone was recorded many times. CDR3 in DNA: TGTGCTCTTGGGTTCTACGAAAGCTGGGGGACGACAGCACAACTCTTCTTT. Residues: CALGFYESWGTTAQLFF. This chain uses TRDV1 with TRDJ2; TRDD3 matches 8 bases. Looked up from germline, CDR1 is TSWWSYY and CDR2 is QGS. J was trimmed by 4 bases and V by 5 bases; bases with no gene match: 12. The CDR3 sequence is 17 residues long.

This clone was detected many times. TCRdb's entry gives the protein of a much larger clone, which mismatches this DNA's translation at residue 7, likely from a read error; the protein reported here is translated from the DNA. The CDR3 sequence is CACDLRRLENLLGDTPRSDKLIF. The CDR3 region has the DNA TGTGCCTGTGACCTTCGCCGTCTAGAGAATTTACTGGGGGACACACCCCGCTCCGATAAACTCATCTTT. V gene TRDV2 combines with J gene TRDJ1; 9 bases align to TRDD3. TCRdb leaves out the J gene; it was filled in here by matching the DNA to germline. The CDR3 length is 23 residues. Germline V gene data show CDR1 as GEAIGNYY and CDR2 as EKD. With 3 bases clipped from V and 3 bases from J, the junction kept 31 bases outside the gene matches.

Comment on this clone: TCRdb's entry gives the protein of a much larger clone, which mismatches this DNA's translation at residue 15, likely from a read error; the protein reported here is translated from the DNA. This chain links TRDV2 with TRDJ1, with TRDD3 matching 10 bases. The J gene is absent in TCRdb and was assigned here via DNA matching to germline. Trimming removed 1 base from V and 3 bases from J; junction bases left unmatched: 19. In germline, CDR1 is GEAIGNYY, CDR2 EKD. The CDR3 contains 20 residues. CDR3 amino acids: CACDTDQNWGIEGYADKLIF. The CDR3 bases are TGTGCCTGTGACACTGATCAAAACTGGGGGATCGAAGGGTACGCCGATAAACTCATCTTT.

Only a few counts were recorded for this clone. TCRdb's protein, taken from a much larger clone, differs from this DNA's translation at residue 13, likely owing to a read error; the protein displayed comes from the DNA. This sequence joins TRDV1 and TRDJ1; possibly TRDD3 for D (10 bases). The J gene, left out of TCRdb, was set here by checking the DNA against germline. This CDR3 is built from 21 residues. Looked up from germline, CDR1 is TSWWSYY and CDR2 is QGS. The V end was cut by 5 bases, the J end by 3 bases, with 34 bases between. The CDR3 DNA reads as TGTGCTCTTGGGCCATCCTTCCTACGACTGGGGGATTCGAGGTCCCCCGATAAACTCATCTTT. Protein sequence: CALGPSFLRLGDSRSPDKLIF.

Regarding this clone: The TCRdb protein, from a much larger clone, departs from this DNA's translation at residue 5, likely by read error; the protein shown derives from the DNA. DNA of the CDR3: TGTGCCTGTGACGCCGTTTATCCGGGGGATATTGTACAGGGCACCGATAAACTCATCTTT. Its protein product is CACDAVYPGDIVQGTDKLIF. The chain employs TRDV2 and TRDJ1; 8 bases fit TRDD3. The J gene is absent in TCRdb and was assigned here via DNA matching to germline. Losses at the gene ends were 3 bases for V and 1 base for J; bases not matched to a gene: 21. CDR3 size: 20 residues. Per germline, CDR1 GEAIGNYY and CDR2 EKD.

Note on this clone: The protein held in TCRdb is that of a much larger clone and does not match this DNA's translation at residue 15, likely because of a read error; the protein shown is translated from the DNA. This chain connects TRDV2 to TRDJ1; 7 nucleotides agree with TRDD3. In the absence of a J gene in TCRdb, the DNA was matched to germline to assign it here. From germline, CDR1 is GEAIGNYY and CDR2 EKD. The CDR3 is 19 amino acids. CDR3 DNA sequence: TGTGCCTGTGACACCCCATGGGATACTAAAGGCCCGTACACCAATAAACTCATCTTT. Its translation is CACDTPWDTKGPYTNKLIF.

Worth noting for this clone: This probably arose from a read error, given a far larger clone one base away. Different DNA sequences within this sample yield the same CDR3. The chain carries TRDV2 and TRDJ1; D unclear. The CDR3 contains 14 residues. The germline V gene has CDR1 GEAIGNYY and CDR2 EKD. CDR3 sequence (DNA): TGTGCCTGCGACACCGCTCCCGAGGGCGATAAACTCATCTTT. This sequence encodes CACDTAPEGDKLIF.